This T cell receptor beta chain was profiled in a study of shared clonotypes between healthy human individuals. Study outcomes and limitations: Generally, naive subsets came out with larger estimated richness than memory subsets. Generation probability values for non-shared clonotypes were lower than those for clonotypes shared by all four donors.

Clones were read by immunoSEQ multiplex PCR, and TCRdb kept only the in-frame ones, dropping some. Of about 680,000 clones listed, about three quarters are singletons. The CDR3 totals 14 residues. V was pared by 4 bases and J by 6 bases, with 16 bases between. A word on this clone: The antigen is not known.

This chain joins TRBV23-1 and TRBJ2-7; TRBD2 is a possible D gene (6 bases). TRBV23-1 is annotated as an ORF whose role is uncertain. Sequences were obtained from memory CD4+ T cells sorted from blood. Subset meaning: CD45RA-negative fraction. This receptor was identified in a woman in her twenties or thirties in good health. The CDR3 region is CASSPRDFFIEQYF. The CDR3 DNA reads TGCGCCAGCAGTCCCCGGGACTTTTTTATCGAGCAGTACTTC.